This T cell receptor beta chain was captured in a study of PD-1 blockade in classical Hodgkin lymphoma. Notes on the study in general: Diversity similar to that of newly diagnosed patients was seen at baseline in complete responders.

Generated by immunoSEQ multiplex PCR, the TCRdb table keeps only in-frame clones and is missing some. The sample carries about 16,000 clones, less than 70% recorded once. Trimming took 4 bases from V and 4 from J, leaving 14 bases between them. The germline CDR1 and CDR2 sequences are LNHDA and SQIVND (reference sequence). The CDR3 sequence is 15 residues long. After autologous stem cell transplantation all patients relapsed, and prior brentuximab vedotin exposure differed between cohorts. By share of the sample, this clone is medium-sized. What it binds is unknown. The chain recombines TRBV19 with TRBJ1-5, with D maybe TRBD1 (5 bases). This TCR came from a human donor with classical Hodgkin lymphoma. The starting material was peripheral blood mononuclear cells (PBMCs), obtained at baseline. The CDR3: CASSKVPGSNQPQHF. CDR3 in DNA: TGTGCCAGTAGTAAGGTACCAGGGTCGAATCAGCCCCAGCATTTT.